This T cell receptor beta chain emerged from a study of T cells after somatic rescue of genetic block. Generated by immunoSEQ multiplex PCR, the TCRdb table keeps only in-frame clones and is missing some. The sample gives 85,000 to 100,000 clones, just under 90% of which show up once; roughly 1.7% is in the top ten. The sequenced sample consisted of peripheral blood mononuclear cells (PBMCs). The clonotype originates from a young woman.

Here the CDR3 reads CASTSGETQYF. The CDR3 bases are TGTGCCAGCACTAGCGGAGAGACCCAGTACTTC. J is TRBJ2-5 and V is TRBV2, with TRBD2 matching 7 bases. Per the germline V gene, CDR1 is SNHLY and CDR2 is FYNNEI. CDR3 length: 11 amino acids. V lost 7 bases and J lost 4; bases outside the gene matches: 0.